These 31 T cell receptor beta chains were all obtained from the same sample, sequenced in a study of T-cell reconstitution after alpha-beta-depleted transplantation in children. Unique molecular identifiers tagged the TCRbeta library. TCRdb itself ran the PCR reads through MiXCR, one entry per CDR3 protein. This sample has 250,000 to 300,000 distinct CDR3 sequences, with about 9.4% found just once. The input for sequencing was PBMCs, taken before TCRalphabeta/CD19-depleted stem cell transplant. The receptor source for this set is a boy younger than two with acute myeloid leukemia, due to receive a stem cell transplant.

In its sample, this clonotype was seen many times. CDR3 bases: TGTGCCAGCAGCTGGACAGGGGGAAGCAATCAGCCCCAGCATTTT. Its translation: CASSWTGGSNQPQHF. The chain carries TRBV7-2 and TRBJ1-5; 10 positions match TRBD1. Germline assignment: CDR1 SGHTA and CDR2 FQGNSA. This CDR3 has 15 residues. With 4 bases clipped from V and 1 base from J, the junction kept 1 base outside the gene matches.

CDR3 in amino acids: CAWRIRGRADTQYF. The CDR3 bases are TGTGCCTGGAGGATCCGGGGCCGTGCAGATACGCAGTATTTT. This chain links TRBV30 with TRBJ2-3; either TRBD1 or TRBD2 may fit D (5 bases each). Trimming shortened V by 3 bases and J by 4 bases, and 14 bases separated the two germline ends. The CDR3 consists of 14 residues. CDR1 is GTSNPN and CDR2 is SVGIG in the germline V gene (reference sequence).

The CDR3 loop reads CASSYRGRNEKLFF. CDR3 DNA sequence: TGTGCCAGTAGTTACAGGGGGCGTAATGAAAAACTGTTTTTT. V is TRBV19 and J is TRBJ1-4; TRBD1 matches at 9 bases. The germline V gene encodes CDR1 LNHDA and CDR2 SQIVND (reference sequence). V lost 5 bases, J lost 4 bases, and 2 bases stayed unmatched. The CDR3 runs 14 residues.

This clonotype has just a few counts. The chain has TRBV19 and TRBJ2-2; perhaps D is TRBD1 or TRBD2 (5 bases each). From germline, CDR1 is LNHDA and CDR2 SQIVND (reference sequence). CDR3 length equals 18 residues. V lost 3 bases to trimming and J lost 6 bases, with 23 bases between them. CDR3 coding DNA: TGTGCCAGTAGTATTATCAGTGGAGGCAGGGCGAGAGCCGGGGAGCTGTTTTTT. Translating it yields CASSIISGGRARAGELFF.

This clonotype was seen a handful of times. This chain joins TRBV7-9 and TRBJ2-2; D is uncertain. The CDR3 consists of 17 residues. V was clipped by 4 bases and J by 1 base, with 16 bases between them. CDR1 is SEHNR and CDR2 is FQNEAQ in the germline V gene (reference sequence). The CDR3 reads CASSSRSTPVNTGELFF. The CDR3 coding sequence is TGTGCCAGCAGCTCCCGGTCGACACCCGTGAACACCGGGGAGCTGTTTTTT.

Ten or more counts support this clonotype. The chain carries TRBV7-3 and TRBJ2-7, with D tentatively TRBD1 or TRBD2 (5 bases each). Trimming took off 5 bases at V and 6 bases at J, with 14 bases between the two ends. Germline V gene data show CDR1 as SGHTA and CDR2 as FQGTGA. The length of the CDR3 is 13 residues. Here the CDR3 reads CASSKHGGSEQYF. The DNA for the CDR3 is TGTGCCAGCAGCAAACATGGGGGTAGCGAGCAGTACTTC.

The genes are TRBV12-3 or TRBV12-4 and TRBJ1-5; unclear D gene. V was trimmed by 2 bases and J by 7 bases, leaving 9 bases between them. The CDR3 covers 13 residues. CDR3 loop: CASSLMVGQPQHF. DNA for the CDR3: TGTGCCAGCAGTTTAATGGTTGGCCAGCCCCAGCATTTT.

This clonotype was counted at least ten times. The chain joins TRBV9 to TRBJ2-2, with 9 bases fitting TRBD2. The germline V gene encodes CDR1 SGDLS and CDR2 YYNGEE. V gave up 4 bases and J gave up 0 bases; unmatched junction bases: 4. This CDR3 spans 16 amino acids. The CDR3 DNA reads TGTGCCAGCAGCATTAGCGGGAGCTCGAACACCGGGGAGCTGTTTTTT. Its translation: CASSISGSSNTGELFF.

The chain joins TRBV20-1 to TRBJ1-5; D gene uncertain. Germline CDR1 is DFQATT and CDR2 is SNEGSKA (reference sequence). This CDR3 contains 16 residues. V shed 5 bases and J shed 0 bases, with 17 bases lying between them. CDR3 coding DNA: TGCAGTGCTTCCCCGTCACAGCTTTATAGCAATCAGCCCCAGCATTTT. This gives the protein CSASPSQLYSNQPQHF.

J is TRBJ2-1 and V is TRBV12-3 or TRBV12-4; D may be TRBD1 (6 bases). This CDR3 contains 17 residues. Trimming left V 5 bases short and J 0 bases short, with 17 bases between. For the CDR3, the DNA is TGTGCCAGCAGTCTAACCGACAGGCAAAGCTCCTACAATGAGCAGTTCTTC. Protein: CASSLTDRQSSYNEQFF.

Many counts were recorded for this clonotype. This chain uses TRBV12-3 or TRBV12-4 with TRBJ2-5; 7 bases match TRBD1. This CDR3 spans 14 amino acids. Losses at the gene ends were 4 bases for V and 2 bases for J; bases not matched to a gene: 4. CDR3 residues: CASSSTGEQETQYF. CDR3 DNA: TGTGCCAGCAGTTCCACAGGGGAACAAGAGACCCAGTACTTC.

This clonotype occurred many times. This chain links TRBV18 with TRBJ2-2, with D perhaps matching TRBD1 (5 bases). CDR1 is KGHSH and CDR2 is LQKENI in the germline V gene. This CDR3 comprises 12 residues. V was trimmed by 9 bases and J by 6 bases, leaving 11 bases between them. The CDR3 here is CARLQGAGELFF. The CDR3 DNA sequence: TGTGCCAGACTTCAGGGCGCCGGGGAGCTGTTTTTT.

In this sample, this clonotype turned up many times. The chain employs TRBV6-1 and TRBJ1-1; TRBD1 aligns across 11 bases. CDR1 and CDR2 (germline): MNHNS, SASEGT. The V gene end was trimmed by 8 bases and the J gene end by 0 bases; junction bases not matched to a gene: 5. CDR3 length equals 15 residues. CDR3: CASLWTGGLNTEAFF. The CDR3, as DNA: TGTGCCAGCCTTTGGACAGGGGGCCTGAACACTGAAGCTTTCTTT.

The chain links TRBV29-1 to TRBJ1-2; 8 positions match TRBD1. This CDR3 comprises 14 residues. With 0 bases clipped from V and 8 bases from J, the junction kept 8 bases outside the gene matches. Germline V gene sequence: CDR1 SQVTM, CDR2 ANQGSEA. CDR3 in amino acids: CSVEDRQGASGYTF. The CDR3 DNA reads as TGCAGCGTTGAAGATCGGCAGGGGGCGAGCGGCTACACCTTC.

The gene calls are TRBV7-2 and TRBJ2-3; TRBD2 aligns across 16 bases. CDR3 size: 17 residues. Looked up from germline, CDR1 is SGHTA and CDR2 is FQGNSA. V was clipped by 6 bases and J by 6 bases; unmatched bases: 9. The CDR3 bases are TGTGCCAGCAGTTATCGACCGGGACTAGCGGGAGGGGATACGCAGTATTTT. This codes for CASSYRPGLAGGDTQYF.

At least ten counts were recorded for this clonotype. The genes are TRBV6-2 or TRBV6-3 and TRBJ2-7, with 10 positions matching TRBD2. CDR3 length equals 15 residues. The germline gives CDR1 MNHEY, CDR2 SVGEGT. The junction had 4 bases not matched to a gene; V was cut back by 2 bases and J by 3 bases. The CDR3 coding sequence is TGTGCCAGCAGTTACCGCAGCGGGAGGGGCTACGAGCAGTACTTC. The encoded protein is CASSYRSGRGYEQYF.

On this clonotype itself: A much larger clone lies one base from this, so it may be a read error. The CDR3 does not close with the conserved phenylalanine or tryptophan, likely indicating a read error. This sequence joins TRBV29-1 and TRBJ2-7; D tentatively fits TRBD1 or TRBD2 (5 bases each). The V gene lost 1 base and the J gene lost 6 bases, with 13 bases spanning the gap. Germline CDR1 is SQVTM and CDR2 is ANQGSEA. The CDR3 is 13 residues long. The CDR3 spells CSVEGSKRGEQYS. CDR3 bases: TGCAGCGTTGAAGGATCAAAGAGGGGCGAGCAGTACTCC.

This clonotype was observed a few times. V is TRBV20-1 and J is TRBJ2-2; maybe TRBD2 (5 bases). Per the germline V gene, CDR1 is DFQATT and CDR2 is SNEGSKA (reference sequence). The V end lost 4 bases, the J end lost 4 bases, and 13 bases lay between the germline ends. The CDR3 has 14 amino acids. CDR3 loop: CSATGRRGTGELFF. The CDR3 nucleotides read TGCAGTGCTACCGGCCGCCGGGGCACCGGGGAGCTGTTTTTT.

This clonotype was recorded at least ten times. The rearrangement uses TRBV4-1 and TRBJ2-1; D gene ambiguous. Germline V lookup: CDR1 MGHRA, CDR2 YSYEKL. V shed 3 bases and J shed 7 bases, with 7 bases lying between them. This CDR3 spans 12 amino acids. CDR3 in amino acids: CASSQHLNEQFF. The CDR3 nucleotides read TGCGCCAGCAGCCAGCACTTAAATGAGCAGTTCTTC.

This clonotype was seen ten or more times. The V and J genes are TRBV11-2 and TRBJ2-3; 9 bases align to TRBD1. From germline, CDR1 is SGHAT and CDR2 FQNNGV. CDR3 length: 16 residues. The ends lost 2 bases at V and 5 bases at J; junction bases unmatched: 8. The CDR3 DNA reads TGTGCCAGCAGCTTAAACATAGGGACAGGGAAAGATACGCAGTATTTT. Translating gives CASSLNIGTGKDTQYF.

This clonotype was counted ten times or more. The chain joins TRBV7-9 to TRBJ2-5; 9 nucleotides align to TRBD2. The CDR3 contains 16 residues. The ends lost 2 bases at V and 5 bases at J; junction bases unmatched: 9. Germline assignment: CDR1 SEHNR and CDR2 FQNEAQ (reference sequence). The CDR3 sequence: CASSLTGLASWETQYF. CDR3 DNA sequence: TGTGCCAGCAGCTTAACTGGACTAGCGTCGTGGGAGACCCAGTACTTC.

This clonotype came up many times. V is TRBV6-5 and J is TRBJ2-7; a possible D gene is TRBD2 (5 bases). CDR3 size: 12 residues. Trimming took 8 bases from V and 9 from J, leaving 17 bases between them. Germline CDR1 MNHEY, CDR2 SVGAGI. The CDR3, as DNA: TGTGCCAGCGGACTTTCAGGCCCCGGGCAGTACTTC. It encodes CASGLSGPGQYF.

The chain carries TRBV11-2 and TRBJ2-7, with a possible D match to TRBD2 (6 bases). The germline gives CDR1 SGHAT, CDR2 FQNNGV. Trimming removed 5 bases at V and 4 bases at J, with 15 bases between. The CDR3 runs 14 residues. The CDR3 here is CASSARVEGYEQYF. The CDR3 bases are TGTGCCAGCAGCGCCAGGGTGGAGGGATACGAGCAGTACTTC.

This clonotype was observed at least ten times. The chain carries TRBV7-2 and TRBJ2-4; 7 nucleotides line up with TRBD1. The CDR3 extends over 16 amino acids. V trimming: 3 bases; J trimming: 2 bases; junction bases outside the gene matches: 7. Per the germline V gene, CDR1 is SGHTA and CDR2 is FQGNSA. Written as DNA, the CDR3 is TGTGCCAGCAGCTTCTCCGGGACAGACTCCAAAAACATTCAGTACTTC. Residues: CASSFSGTDSKNIQYF.

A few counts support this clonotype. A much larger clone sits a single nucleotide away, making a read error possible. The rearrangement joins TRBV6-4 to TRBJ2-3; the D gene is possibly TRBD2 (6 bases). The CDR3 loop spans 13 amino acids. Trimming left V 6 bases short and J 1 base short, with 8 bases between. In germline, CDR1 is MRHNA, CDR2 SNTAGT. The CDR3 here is CASRGTCTDTQYF. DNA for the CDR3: TGTGCCAGCAGGGGGACTTGCACAGATACGCAGTATTTT.

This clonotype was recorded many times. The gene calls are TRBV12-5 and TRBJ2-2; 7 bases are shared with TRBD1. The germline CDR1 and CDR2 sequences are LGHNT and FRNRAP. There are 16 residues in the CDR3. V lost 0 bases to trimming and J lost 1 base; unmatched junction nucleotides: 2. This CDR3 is CASGLVGTENTGELFF. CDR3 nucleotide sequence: TGTGCTAGTGGTTTGGTCGGGACAGAGAACACCGGGGAGCTGTTTTTT.

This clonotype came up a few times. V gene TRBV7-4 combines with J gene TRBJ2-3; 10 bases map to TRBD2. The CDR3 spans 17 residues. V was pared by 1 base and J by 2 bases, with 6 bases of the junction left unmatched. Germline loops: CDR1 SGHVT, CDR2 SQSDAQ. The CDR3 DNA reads TGTGCCAGCAGCTTAGGGCTAGCGGGGGACCTCACAGATACGCAGTATTTT. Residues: CASSLGLAGDLTDTQYF.

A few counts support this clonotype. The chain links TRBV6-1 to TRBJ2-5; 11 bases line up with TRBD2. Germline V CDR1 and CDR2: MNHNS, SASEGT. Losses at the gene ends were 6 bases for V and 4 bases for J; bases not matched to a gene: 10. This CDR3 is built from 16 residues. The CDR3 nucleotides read TGTGCCAGCAGCGCCCTCACTAGCGGGAGACGAGAGACCCAGTACTTC. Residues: CASSALTSGRRETQYF.

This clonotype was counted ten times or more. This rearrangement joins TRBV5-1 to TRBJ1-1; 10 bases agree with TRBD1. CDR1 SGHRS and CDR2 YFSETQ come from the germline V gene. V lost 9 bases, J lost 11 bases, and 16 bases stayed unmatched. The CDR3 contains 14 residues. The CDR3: CATSGTGDGRVAFF. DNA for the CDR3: TGCGCCACCTCCGGGACAGGGGACGGCAGGGTGGCTTTCTTT.

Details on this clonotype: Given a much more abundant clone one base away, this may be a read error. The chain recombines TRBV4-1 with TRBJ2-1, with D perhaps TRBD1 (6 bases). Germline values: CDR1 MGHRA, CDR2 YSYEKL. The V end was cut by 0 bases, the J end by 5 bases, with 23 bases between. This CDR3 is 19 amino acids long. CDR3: CASSQERALAGALDNEQFF. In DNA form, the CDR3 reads TGCGCCAGCAGCCAAGAACGGGCTCTCGCAGGGGCCCTCGACAATGAGCAGTTCTTC.

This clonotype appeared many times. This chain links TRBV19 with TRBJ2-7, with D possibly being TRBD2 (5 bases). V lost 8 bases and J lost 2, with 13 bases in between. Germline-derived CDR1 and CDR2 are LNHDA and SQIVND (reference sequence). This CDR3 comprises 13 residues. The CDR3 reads CASSPGSTYEQYF. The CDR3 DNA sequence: TGTGCCAGTTCCCCGGGATCCACCTACGAGCAGTACTTC.